The 10 T cell receptor beta chains below were found in one sample sequenced in a study of cytomegalovirus exposure and HLA in healthy donors (dated by TCRdb to the late 2010s). The library relied on the immunoSEQ multiplex PCR assay. A mixture of 60 forward primers for TCR Vbeta segments and 13 reverse primers for TCR Jbeta segments was used in the multiplex PCR. This is the immuneACCESS table as TCRdb keeps it, with only in-frame sequences that have V and J called. A part of the clones is gone; compared with another copy, unresolved V genes explain less than half, and the rest is unexplained. The sample table holds under 200,000 clones, of which approximately 80% were seen once. The ten top clones hold roughly 10% of the sample. The sample taken for sequencing was PBMCs. These receptors were taken from a man aged 18 to 29 in good health and CMV-seropositive.

The chain links TRBV5-1 to TRBJ2-3; TRBD2 agrees at 8 bases. With V trimmed by 3 bases and J by 4 bases, 7 bases remained unmatched. Germline assignment: CDR1 SGHRS and CDR2 YFSETQ. The CDR3 covers 15 residues. Here the CDR3 DNA reads TGCGCCAGCAGCTCCGGGGGGGCCGGGGCAGATACGCAGTATTTT. Its protein is CASSSGGAGADTQYF.

This clone was observed a handful of times. The gene calls are TRBV5-1 and TRBJ2-1, with TRBD1 matching over 9 bases. The CDR3 runs to 16 residues. The trim removed 3 bases at V and 8 bases at J, leaving 12 bases unmatched. The germline gives CDR1 SGHRS, CDR2 YFSETQ. CDR3 in amino acids: CASSSNPGTGSDEQFF. The CDR3 DNA reads TGCGCCAGCAGCTCCAACCCCGGGACAGGGTCGGATGAGCAGTTCTTC.

Regarding this clone: One junction end does not reproduce the germline sequence, and a read error may be involved. The chain couples TRBV5-1 to TRBJ2-7, with 10 bases identical to TRBD2. The length of the CDR3 is 15 residues. CDR1 and CDR2 from the germline V gene are SGHRS and YFSETQ. Here the CDR3 DNA reads TGCGCCGGCAGCGACACCGGGACTAGCGATCACGAGCAGTACTTC. Protein: CAGSDTGTSDHEQYF.

The J gene is TRBJ2-3, the V gene TRBV30; 15 bases match TRBD2. Germline loops: CDR1 GTSNPN, CDR2 SVGIG (reference sequence). The CDR3 has 17 residues. V was clipped by 0 bases and J by 7 bases; unmatched bases: 8. CDR3 coding DNA: TGTGCCTGGAGTGTCCCAGGACTAGCGGGGGGGTCTCATACGCAGTATTTT. This translates into CAWSVPGLAGGSHTQYF.

This clone was observed a few times. The CDR3 DNA reads as TGTGCCAGCTCACCGGACATGAACACTGAAGCTTTCTTT. It yields the protein CASSPDMNTEAFF. The V and J genes are TRBV18 and TRBJ1-1; possible D gene TRBD1, 5 bases. V was pared by 3 bases and J by 0 bases, with 5 bases between. CDR3 length: 13 residues. In germline, CDR1 is KGHSH, CDR2 LQKENI.

This chain connects TRBV10-3 to TRBJ2-5; TRBD2 matches 7 bases. The DNA end lines up better with TRBJ2-7; the J call may be wrong. Looked up from germline, CDR1 is ENHRY and CDR2 is SYGVKD. The CDR3 is 13 residues long. This CDR3 is CAAGLGGTYEQYF. For the CDR3, the DNA is TGTGCCGCAGGCCTGGGGGGGACGTACGAGCAGTACTTC.

V usage is TRBV5-8 and J usage is TRBJ2-7; possible D gene TRBD1, 5 bases. The CDR3 runs 15 residues. Germline V gene data show CDR1 as SGHTS and CDR2 as YDEGEE. V was pared by 0 bases and J by 0 bases, with 10 bases between. CDR3 protein: CASSLEGVSSYEQYF. CDR3 sequence (DNA): TGTGCCAGCAGCTTGGAAGGGGTGAGCTCCTACGAGCAGTACTTC.

The V and J genes are TRBV5-6 and TRBJ1-6; 9 positions agree with TRBD1. This CDR3 has 14 amino acids. The V segment lost 4 bases and the J segment 10 bases; nucleotides outside the gene matches: 6. Germline CDR1 reads SGHDT; CDR2 reads YYEEEE. For the CDR3, the DNA is TGTGCCAGCAGCATAAACAGGGGGCGGTCACCCCTCCACTTT. It codes for CASSINRGRSPLHF.

The genes are TRBV9 and TRBJ2-7, with 10 bases that match TRBD1. This CDR3 is 14 amino acids long. CDR1 and CDR2 (germline): SGDLS, YYNGEE. With 4 bases clipped from V and 6 bases from J, the junction kept 7 bases outside the gene matches. DNA for the CDR3: TGTGCCAGCAGCCCACCCGGGACAGGGGTCGAGCAGTACTTC. Amino acids: CASSPPGTGVEQYF.

V usage is TRBV19 and J usage is TRBJ2-1; TRBD1 agrees at 9 bases. Per the germline V gene, CDR1 is LNHDA and CDR2 is SQIVND (reference sequence). Trimming removed 10 bases from V and 8 bases from J; junction bases left unmatched: 15. The CDR3 covers 15 residues. CDR3 region: CATYPGTGRRDEQFF. The CDR3, as DNA: TGTGCCACGTATCCCGGGACAGGGCGTCGAGATGAGCAGTTCTTC.